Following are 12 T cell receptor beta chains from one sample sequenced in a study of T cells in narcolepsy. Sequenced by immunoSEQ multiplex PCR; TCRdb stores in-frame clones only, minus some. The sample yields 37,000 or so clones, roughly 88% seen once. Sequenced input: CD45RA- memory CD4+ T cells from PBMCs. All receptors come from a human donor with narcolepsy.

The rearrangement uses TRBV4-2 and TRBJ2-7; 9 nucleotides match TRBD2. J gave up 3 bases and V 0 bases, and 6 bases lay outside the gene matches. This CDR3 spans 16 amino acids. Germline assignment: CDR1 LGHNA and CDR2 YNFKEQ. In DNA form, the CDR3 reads TGTGCCAGCAGCCAAGATGCTAGCGGGGTCCTCTACGAGCAGTACTTC. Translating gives CASSQDASGVLYEQYF.

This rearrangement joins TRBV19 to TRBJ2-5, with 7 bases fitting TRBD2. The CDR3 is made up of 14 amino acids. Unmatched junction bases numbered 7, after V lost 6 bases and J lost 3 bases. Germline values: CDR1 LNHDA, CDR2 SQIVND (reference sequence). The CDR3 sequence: CASSRDYRKETQYF. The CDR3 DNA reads TGTGCCAGTAGCCGGGACTACCGCAAAGAGACCCAGTACTTC.

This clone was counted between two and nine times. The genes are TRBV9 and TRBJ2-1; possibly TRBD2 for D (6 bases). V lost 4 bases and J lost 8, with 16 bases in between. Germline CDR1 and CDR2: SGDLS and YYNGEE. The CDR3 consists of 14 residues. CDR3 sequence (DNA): TGTGCCAGCAGCTATCAGGGTTGGGGGGATGAGCAGTTCTTC. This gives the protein CASSYQGWGDEQFF.

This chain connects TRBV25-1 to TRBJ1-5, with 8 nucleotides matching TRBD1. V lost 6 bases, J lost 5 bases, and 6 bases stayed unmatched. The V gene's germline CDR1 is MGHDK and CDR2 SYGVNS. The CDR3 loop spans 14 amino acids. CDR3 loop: CASRETGEYQPQHF. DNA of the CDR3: TGTGCCAGCAGGGAGACAGGGGAATATCAGCCCCAGCATTTT.

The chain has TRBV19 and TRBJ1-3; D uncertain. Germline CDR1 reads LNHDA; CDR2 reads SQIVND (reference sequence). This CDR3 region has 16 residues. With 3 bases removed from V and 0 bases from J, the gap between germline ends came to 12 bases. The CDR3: CASSMLDANSGNTIYF. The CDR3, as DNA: TGTGCCAGTAGTATGCTGGACGCGAACTCTGGAAACACCATATATTTT.

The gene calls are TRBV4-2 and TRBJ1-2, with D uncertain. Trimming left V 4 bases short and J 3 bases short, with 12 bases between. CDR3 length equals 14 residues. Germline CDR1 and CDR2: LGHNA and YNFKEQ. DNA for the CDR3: TGTGCCAGCAGCCCACGAGGGCAGCACTATGGCTACACCTTC. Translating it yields CASSPRGQHYGYTF.

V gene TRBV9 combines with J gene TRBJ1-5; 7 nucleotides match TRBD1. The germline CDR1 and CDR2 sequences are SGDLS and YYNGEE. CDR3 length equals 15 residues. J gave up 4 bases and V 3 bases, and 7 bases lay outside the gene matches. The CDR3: CASSAEDRWNQPQHF. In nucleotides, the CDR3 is TGTGCCAGCAGCGCAGAGGACAGGTGGAATCAGCCCCAGCATTTT.

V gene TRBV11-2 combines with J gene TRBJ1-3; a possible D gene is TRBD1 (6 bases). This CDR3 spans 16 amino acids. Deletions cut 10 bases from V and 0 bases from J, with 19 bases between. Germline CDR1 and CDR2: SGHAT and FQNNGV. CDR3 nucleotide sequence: TGTGCCACCTCAGGGGATCTAGTGCTCTCTGGAAACACCATATATTTT. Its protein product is CATSGDLVLSGNTIYF. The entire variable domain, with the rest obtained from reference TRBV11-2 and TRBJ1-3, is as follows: EAGVAQSPRYKIIEKRQSVAFWCNPISGHATLYWYQQILGQGPKLLIQFQNNGVVDDSQLPKDRFSAERLKGVDSTLKIQPAKLEDSAVYLCATSGDLVLSGNTIYFGEGSWLTVV.

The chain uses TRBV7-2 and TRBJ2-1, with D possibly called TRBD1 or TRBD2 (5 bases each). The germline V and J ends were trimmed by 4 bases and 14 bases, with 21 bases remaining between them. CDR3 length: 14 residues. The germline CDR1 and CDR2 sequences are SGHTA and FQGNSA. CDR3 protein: CASSSRGSGYSEFF. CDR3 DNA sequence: TGTGCCAGCAGCTCGAGGGGCTCAGGGTATAGTGAGTTCTTC.

In DNA, the CDR3 is TGTGCCAGCAGCGTCAAACCCCGGACAGAAAACACTGAAGCTTTCTTT. Residues: CASSVKPRTENTEAFF. The chain uses TRBV5-4 and TRBJ1-1; D may be TRBD1 (6 bases). With 4 bases removed from V and 2 bases from J, the gap between germline ends came to 18 bases. The CDR3 extends over 16 amino acids. Germline loops: CDR1 SGHNT, CDR2 YYREEE (reference sequence).

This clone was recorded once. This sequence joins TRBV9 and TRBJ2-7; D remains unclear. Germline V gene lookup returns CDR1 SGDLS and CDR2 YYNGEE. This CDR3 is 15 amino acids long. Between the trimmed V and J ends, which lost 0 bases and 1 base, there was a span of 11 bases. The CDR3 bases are TGTGCCAGCAGCGTAGCCGCTACCCCTTCCTACGAGCAGTACTTC. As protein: CASSVAATPSYEQYF.

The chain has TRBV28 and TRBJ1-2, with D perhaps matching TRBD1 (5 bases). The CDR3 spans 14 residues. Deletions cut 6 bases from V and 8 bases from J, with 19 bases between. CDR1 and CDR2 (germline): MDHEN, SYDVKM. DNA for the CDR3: TGTGCCAGCAGCCTCCCCCACCCAGGGTCCGGCTACACCTTC. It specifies CASSLPHPGSGYTF.